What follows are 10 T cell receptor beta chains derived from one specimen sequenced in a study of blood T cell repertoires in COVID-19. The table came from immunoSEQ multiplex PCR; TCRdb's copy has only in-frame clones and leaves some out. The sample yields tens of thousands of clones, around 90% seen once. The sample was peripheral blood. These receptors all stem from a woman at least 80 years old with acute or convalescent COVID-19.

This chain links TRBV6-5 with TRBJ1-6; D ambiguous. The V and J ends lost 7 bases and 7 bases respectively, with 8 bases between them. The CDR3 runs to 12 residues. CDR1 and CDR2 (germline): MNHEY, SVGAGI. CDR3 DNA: TGTGCCAGCAAAGCGGGAAATTCACCCCTCCACTTT. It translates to CASKAGNSPLHF.

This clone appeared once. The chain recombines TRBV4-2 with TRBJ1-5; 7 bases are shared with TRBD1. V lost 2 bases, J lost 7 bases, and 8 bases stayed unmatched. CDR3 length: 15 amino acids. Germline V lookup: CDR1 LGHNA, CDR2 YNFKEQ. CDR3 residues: CASSQPRQGEQPQHF. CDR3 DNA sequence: TGTGCCAGCAGCCAACCCAGACAGGGAGAGCAGCCCCAGCATTTT.

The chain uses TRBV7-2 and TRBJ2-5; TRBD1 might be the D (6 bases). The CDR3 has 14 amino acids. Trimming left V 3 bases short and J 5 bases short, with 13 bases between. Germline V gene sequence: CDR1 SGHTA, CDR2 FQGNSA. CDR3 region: CASSFPGTKETQYF. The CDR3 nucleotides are TGTGCCAGCAGCTTCCCCGGGACAAAGGAGACCCAGTACTTC.

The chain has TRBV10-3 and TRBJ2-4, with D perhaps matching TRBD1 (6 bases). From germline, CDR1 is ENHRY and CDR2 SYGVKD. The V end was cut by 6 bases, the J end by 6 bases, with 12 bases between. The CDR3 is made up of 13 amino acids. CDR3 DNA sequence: TGTGCCATCAGGGGGGACAATCCAAACATTCAGTACTTC. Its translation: CAIRGDNPNIQYF.

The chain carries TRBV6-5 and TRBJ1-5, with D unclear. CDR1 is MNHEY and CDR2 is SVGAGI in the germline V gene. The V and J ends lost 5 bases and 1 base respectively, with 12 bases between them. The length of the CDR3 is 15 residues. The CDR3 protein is CASSTRGLSNQPQHF. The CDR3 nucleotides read TGTGCCAGCAGTACACGGGGTCTGAGCAATCAGCCCCAGCATTTT.

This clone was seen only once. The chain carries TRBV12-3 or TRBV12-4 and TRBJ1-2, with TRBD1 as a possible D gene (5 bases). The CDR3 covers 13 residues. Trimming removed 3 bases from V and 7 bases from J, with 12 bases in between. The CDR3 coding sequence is TGTGCCAGCAGTTTTCTGCAGGGCTCTGGCTACACCTTC. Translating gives CASSFLQGSGYTF.

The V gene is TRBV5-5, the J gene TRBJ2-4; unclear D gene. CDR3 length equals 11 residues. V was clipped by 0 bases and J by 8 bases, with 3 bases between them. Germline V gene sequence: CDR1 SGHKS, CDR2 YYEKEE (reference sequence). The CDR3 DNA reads TGTGCCAGCAGCTTGGTCGACATTCAGTACTTC. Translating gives CASSLVDIQYF.

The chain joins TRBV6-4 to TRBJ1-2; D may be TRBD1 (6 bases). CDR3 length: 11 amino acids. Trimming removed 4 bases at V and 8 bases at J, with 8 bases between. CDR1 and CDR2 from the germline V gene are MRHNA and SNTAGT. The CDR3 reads CASSGGHGYTF. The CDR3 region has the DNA TGTGCCAGCAGTGGGGGGCACGGCTACACCTTC.

The CDR3 here is CASSEGLAGSSTDTQYF. CDR3 nucleotide sequence: TGTGCCAGCAGTGAAGGACTAGCGGGGAGTAGCACAGATACGCAGTATTTT. The rearrangement links TRBV6-4 to TRBJ2-3; 12 nucleotides match TRBD2. Germline V gives CDR1 MRHNA, CDR2 SNTAGT. The CDR3 totals 17 residues. Unmatched junction bases numbered 4, after V lost 3 bases and J lost 0 bases.

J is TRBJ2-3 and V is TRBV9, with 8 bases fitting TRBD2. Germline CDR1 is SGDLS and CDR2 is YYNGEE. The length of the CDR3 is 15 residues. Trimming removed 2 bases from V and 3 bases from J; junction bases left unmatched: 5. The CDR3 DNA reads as TGTGCCAGCAGCGTCGGGGGGGCGAGTACAGATACGCAGTATTTT. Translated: CASSVGGASTDTQYF.